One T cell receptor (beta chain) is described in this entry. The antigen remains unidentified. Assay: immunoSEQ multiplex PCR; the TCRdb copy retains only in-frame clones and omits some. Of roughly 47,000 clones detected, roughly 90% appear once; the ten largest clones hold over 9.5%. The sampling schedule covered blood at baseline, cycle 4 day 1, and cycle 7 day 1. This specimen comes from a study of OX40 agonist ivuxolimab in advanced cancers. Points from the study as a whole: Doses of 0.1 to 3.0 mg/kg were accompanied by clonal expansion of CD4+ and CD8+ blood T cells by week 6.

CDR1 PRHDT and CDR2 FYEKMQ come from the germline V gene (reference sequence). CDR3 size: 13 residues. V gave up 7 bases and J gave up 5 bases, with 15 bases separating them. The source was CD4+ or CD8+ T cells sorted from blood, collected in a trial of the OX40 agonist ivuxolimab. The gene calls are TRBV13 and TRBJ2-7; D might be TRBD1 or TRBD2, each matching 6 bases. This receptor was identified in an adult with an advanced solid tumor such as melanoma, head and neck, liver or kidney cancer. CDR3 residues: CASTGAGKHEQYF. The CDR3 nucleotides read TGTGCCAGCACGGGGGCAGGGAAGCACGAGCAGTACTTC.